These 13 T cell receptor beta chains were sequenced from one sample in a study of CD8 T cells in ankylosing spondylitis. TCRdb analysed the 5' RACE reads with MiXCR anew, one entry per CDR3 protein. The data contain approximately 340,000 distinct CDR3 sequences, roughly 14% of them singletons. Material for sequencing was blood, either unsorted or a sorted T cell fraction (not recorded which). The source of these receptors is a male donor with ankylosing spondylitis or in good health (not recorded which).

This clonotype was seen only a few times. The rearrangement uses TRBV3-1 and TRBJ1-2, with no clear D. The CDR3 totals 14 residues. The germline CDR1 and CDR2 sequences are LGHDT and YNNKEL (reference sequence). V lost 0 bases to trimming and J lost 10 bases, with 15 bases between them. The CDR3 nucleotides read TGTGCCAGCAGCCAAGATTGGGGAGGAACCTACTACACCTTC. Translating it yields CASSQDWGGTYYTF. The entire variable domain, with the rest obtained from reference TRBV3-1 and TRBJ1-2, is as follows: DTAVSQTPKYLVTQMGNDKSIKCEQNLGHDTMYWYKQDSKKFLKIMFSYNNKELIINETVPNRFSPKSPDKAHLNLHINSLELGDSAVYFCASSQDWGGTYYTFGSGTRLTVV.

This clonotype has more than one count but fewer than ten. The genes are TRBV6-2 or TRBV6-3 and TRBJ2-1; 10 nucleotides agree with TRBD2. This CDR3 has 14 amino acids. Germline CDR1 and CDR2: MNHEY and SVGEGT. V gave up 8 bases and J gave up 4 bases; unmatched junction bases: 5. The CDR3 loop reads CASRGLAAYNEQFF. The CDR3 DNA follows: TGTGCCAGCCGTGGACTAGCGGCTTACAATGAGCAGTTCTTC.

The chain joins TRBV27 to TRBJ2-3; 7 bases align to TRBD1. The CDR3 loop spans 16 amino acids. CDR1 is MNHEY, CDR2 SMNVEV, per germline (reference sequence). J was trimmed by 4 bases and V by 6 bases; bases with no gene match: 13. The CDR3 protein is CASRPTTGNGADTQYF. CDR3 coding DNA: TGTGCCAGCAGGCCTACGACAGGGAATGGAGCAGATACGCAGTATTTT.

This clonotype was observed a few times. The CDR3 here is CSPHRGGSTEAFF. The CDR3, as DNA: TGCAGCCCTCATCGAGGGGGATCCACTGAAGCTTTCTTT. The rearrangement uses TRBV20-1 and TRBJ1-1, with D maybe TRBD1 (6 bases). This CDR3 has 13 residues. Germline loops: CDR1 DFQATT, CDR2 SNEGSKA (reference sequence).

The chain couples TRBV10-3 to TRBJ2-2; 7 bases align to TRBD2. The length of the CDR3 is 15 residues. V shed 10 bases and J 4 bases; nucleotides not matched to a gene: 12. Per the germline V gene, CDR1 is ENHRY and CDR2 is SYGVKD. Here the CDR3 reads CATHTSVPGTGELFF. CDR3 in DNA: TGTGCCACCCATACTAGCGTCCCTGGCACCGGGGAGCTGTTTTTT.

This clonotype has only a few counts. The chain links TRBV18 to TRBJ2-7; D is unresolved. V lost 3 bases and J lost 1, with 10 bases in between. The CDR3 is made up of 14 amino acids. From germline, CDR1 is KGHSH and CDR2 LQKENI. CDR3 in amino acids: CASSPSTKSYEQYF. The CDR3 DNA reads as TGTGCCAGCTCACCGTCAACGAAATCCTACGAGCAGTACTTC. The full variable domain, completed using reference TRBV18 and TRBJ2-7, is NAGVMQNPRHLVRRRGQEARLRCSPMKGHSHVYWYRQLPEEGLKFMVYLQKENIIDESGMPKERFSAEFPKEGPSILRIQQVVRGDSAAYFCASSPSTKSYEQYFGPGTRLTVT.

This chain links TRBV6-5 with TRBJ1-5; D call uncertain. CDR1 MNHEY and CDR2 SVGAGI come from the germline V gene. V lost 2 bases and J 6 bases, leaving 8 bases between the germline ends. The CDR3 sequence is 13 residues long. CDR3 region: CASSYNSAQPQHF. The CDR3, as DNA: TGTGCCAGCAGTTACAACAGCGCTCAGCCCCAGCATTTT.

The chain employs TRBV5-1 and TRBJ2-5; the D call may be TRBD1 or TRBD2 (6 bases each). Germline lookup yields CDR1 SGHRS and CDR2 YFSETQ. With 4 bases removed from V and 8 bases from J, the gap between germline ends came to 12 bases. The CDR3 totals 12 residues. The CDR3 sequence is CASSPEGGTQYF. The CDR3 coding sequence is TGCGCCAGCAGCCCCGAGGGGGGAACCCAGTACTTC.

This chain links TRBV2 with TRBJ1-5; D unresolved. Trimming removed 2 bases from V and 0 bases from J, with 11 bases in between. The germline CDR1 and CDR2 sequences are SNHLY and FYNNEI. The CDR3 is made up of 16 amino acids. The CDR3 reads CASSERGLGSNQPQHF. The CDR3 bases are TGTGCCAGCAGTGAACGAGGGTTGGGTAGCAATCAGCCCCAGCATTTT.

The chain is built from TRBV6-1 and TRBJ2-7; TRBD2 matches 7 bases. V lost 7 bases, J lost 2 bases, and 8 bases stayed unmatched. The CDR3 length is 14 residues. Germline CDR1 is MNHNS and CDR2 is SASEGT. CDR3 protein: CASTMGGKPYEQYF. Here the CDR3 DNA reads TGTGCCAGCACGATGGGGGGGAAGCCCTACGAGCAGTACTTC.

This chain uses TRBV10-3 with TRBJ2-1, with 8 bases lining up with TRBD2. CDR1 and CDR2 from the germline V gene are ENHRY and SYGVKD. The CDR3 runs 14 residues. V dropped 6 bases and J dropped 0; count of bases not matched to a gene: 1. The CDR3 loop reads CAIRSGSSYNEQFF. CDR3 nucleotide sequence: TGTGCCATCAGGAGCGGGAGCTCCTACAATGAGCAGTTCTTC.

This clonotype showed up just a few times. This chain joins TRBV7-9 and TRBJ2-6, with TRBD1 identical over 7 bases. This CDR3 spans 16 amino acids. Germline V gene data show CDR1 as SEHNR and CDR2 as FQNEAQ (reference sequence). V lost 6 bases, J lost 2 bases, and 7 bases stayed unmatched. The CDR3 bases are TGTGCCAGCAGTCCGACAGGGTTCACTGGGGCCAACGTCCTGACTTTC. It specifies CASSPTGFTGANVLTF.

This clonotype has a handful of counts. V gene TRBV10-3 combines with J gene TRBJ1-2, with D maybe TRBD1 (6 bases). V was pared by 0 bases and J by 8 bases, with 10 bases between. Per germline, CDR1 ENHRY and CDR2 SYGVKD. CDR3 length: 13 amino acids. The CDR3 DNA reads TGTGCCATCAGTGAGTCGTACAGGGCCGGCTACACCTTC. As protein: CAISESYRAGYTF.